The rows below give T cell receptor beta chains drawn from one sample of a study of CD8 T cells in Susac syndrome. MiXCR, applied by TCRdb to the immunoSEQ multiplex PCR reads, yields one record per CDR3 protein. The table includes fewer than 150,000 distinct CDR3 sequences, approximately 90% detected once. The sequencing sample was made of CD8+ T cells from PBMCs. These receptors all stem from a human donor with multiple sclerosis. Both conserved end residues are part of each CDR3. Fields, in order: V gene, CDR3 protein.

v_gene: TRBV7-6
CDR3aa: CASSETGHTEAFF

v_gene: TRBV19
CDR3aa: CASRSTDSGLDTQYF

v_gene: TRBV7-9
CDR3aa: CASSLIGSPYNEQFF

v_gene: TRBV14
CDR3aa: CASSPPGVNQPQHF

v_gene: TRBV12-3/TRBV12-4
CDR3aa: CASSSDFPEAFF

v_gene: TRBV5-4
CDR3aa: CASSLRLAFPYNEQFF

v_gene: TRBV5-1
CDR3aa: CASSPHGNEAFF

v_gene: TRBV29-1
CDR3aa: CSVEGAAGGGADIQYF

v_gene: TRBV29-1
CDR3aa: CSVLSGGTGELFF

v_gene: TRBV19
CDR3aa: CASRRGTEAFF

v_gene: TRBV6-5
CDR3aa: CASSPFRSAEAFF

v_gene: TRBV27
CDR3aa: CASGALGHEQFF

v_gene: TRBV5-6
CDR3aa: CASSLARGYGQPQHF

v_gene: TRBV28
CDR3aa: CASSLWQAYGYTF

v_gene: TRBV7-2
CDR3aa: CASSPEGSGNTIYF

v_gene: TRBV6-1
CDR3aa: CARSGNYNEQFF

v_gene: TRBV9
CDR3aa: CASSVGPRVNTEAFF

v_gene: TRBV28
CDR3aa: CASSLRAYEQHF

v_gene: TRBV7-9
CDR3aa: CASSRVVGGTDEAFF

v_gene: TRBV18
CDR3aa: CASSPPIAGPFSYEQYF

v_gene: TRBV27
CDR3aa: CASSLSRGVSAQYF

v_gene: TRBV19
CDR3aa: CASSPGTLGVYEQYF

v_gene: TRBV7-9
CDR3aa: CASIGTAYEQYF

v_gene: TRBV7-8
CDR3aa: CASSSGTTSTDTQYF

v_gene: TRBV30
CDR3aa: CAWSVPGMPEAFF

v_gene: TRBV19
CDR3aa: CASSDLRDGYNEQFF

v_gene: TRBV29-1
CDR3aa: CSVEGGRDSTEAFF

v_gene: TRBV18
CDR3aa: CASSSPPGLAGVNTGELFF

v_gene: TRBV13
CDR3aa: CASSLPGEARYYGYTF

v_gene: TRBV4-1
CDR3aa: CASSQGTTDQETQYF

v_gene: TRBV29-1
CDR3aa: CSVEITTGELFF

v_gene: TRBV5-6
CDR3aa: CASSSPRRGLNNEQFF

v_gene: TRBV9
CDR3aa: CASSATGLNEKLFF

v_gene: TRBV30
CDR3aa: CACSAGDGEQYF

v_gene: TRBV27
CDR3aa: CASSLNSGSLSYEQYF

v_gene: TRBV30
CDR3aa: CAWTLVGGANEQFF

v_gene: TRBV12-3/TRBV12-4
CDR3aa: CASGGAQNIQYF

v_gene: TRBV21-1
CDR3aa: CASSKKGQANTGELFF

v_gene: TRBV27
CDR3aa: CASSFQIKAGEFTDTQYF

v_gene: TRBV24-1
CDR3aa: CATQKGSDYEQYF

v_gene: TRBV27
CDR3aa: CATGEVPFYVSEQYF

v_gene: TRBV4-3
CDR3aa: CASSQAQGYTEAFF

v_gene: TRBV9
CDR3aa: CASSVDWVAADTQYF